This T cell receptor (beta chain) derives from a study of cytomegalovirus exposure and HLA in healthy donors. A multiplex PCR was run with 60 Vbeta primers and 13 Jbeta primers. Profiled with immunoSEQ multiplex PCR; TCRdb holds only in-frame clones, not every one. The sample shows a few hundred thousand clones, about 80% of them seen only once. CDR1 and CDR2 (germline): MRHNA, SNTAGT. This CDR3 contains 14 residues. V dropped 4 bases and J dropped 1 base, with 10 bases sitting between them. This clonotype originated in a woman aged 40 to 55 in good health and CMV-seronegative. Sequenced input: PBMCs. The J gene is TRBJ1-1, the V gene TRBV6-4; no firm D call. CDR3 nucleotides: TGTGCCAGCAGTGCCCAGGAGGGGAACACTGAAGCTTTCTTT. Its translation: CASSAQEGNTEAFF.